This TCR beta chain was sequenced during a study of blood T cells in healthy people across ages. In this sample, this clonotype turned up many times. Using a J-beta primer mix together with a sample-barcoded 5' primer, a second PCR was run for about 6 to 12 cycles. TCRdb reprocessed the 5' RACE reads via MiXCR and lists one record per CDR3 protein. The repertoire consists of under 850,000 distinct CDR3 sequences, with 35% to 40% occurring once and the leading ten covering under 15%. This CDR3 contains 12 residues. V was cut by 7 bases and J by 5 bases, with 11 bases left in between. CDR1 is MNHEY and CDR2 is SMNVEV in the germline V gene (reference sequence).

The J gene is TRBJ2-5, the V gene TRBV27; no definite D call. The receptor's source is a man between 18 and 35 years old in good health. Sequenced input: blood. As DNA, the CDR3 is TGTGCCAGCACCACTTTAGGCGAGACCCAGTACTTC. Residues: CASTTLGETQYF.